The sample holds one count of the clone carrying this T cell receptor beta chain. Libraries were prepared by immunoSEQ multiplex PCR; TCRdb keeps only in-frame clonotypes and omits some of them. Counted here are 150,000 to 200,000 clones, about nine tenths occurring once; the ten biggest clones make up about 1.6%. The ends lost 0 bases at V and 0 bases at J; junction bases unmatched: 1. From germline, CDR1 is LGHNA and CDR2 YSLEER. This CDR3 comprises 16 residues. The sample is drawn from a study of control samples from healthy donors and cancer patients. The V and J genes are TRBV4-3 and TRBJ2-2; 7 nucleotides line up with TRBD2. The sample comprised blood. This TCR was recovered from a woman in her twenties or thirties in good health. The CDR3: CASSQDGGANTGELFF. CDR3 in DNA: TGCGCCAGCAGCCAAGATGGGGGGGCGAACACCGGGGAGCTGTTTTTT.